Presented here are 27 T cell receptor beta chains from one specimen sequenced in a study of control samples from healthy donors and cancer patients. The protocol was immunoSEQ multiplex PCR, while the TCRdb copy is restricted to in-frame clones and leaves out a portion. The repertoire holds about 180,000 clones, with around 89% as singletons. The sample was blood. The receptors here all came from a woman in her fifties or sixties in good health.

The chain couples TRBV5-1 to TRBJ2-2; D is perhaps TRBD2 (5 bases). The CDR3 covers 15 residues. The germline CDR1 and CDR2 sequences are SGHRS and YFSETQ. Trimming pared 4 bases from V and 0 bases from J, leaving 10 bases between. CDR3 residues: CASSPSGSNTGELFF. The DNA for the CDR3 is TGCGCCAGCAGCCCGTCGGGGTCGAACACCGGGGAGCTGTTTTTT.

CDR3 sequence reads: CASSKLPYRDGNTIYF. In DNA form, the CDR3 reads TGTGCCAGCTCCAAGCTTCCCTACCGGGACGGAAACACCATATATTTT. The gene calls are TRBV27 and TRBJ1-3; D is possibly TRBD1 (5 bases). The CDR3 is 16 amino acids. Germline assignment: CDR1 MNHEY and CDR2 SMNVEV (reference sequence). Trimming stripped 8 bases from V and 4 bases from J, with 21 bases between.

The genes are TRBV9 and TRBJ2-6; 9 bases fit TRBD1. CDR1 and CDR2 (germline): SGDLS, YYNGEE. J lost 2 bases, V lost 4 bases, and 7 bases had no gene match. CDR3 length: 17 residues. The CDR3 DNA follows: TGTGCCAGCAGCCCTCGACAGGGGGTGGCTGGGGCCAACGTCCTGACTTTC. It encodes CASSPRQGVAGANVLTF.

V is TRBV5-1 and J is TRBJ1-6; D not certain. Per the germline V gene, CDR1 is SGHRS and CDR2 is YFSETQ. This CDR3 spans 17 amino acids. V was clipped by 3 bases and J by 0 bases, with 13 bases between them. CDR3 nucleotides: TGCGCCAGCAGCTCGAATTACGTTGGCTCCTATAATTCACCCCTCCACTTT. The encoded protein is CASSSNYVGSYNSPLHF.

The gene calls are TRBV4-1 and TRBJ2-7, with D perhaps matching TRBD1 or TRBD2 (6 bases each). The germline V and J ends were trimmed by 4 bases and 2 bases, with 21 bases remaining between them. Germline loops: CDR1 MGHRA, CDR2 YSYEKL. The CDR3 contains 17 residues. Here the CDR3 DNA reads TGCGCCAGCAGCCGACAAGTAAGAGGAGGGGGGACCTACGAGCAGTACTTC. This translates into CASSRQVRGGGTYEQYF.

Remarks on this clone: The same CDR3 is also encoded by other DNA sequences in this sample. The genes are TRBV29-1 and TRBJ1-2; no firm D call. The V gene's germline CDR1 is SQVTM and CDR2 ANQGSEA. CDR3 length: 13 residues. Trimming removed 3 bases at V and 7 bases at J, with 15 bases between. Written as DNA, the CDR3 is TGCAGCGTTGAGGGTCAGGCTTCGGGTGGCTACACCTTC. Encoded protein: CSVEGQASGGYTF.

The V gene is TRBV7-8, the J gene TRBJ2-1; 11 positions agree with TRBD2. The CDR3 spans 16 residues. Germline loops: CDR1 SGHVS, CDR2 FQNEAQ. Germline trimming cut 4 bases from V and 2 bases from J; bases unmatched to any gene: 4. The CDR3 region has the DNA TGTGCCAGCAGCTCCCGGGGACTAGCGGCCTACAATGAGCAGTTCTTC. Its translation: CASSSRGLAAYNEQFF.

The genes are TRBV3-1 (or the pseudogene TRBV3-2) and TRBJ1-2, with unresolved D. Between the trimmed V and J ends, which lost 6 bases and 9 bases, there was a span of 11 bases. CDR1 and CDR2 from the germline V gene are LGHDT and YNNKEL (reference sequence). This CDR3 contains 11 residues. The CDR3 here is CASRDVKSYTF. CDR3 bases: TGTGCCAGCAGGGACGTGAAGAGCTACACCTTC.

The chain links TRBV29-1 to TRBJ2-3; 9 nucleotides align to TRBD2. Germline loops: CDR1 SQVTM, CDR2 ANQGSEA. The V segment lost 3 bases and the J segment 0 bases; nucleotides outside the gene matches: 1. This CDR3 contains 14 residues. The CDR3 coding sequence is TGCAGCGTTGATCTAGCGGGAAGCACAGATACGCAGTATTTT. This gives the protein CSVDLAGSTDTQYF.

The chain carries TRBV4-1 and TRBJ1-6; 7 bases are shared with TRBD1. This CDR3 is built from 17 residues. With 2 bases clipped from V and 5 bases from J, the junction kept 9 bases outside the gene matches. Germline V gene lookup returns CDR1 MGHRA and CDR2 YSYEKL. The CDR3 sequence is CASSQKPTGINNSPLHF. For the CDR3, the DNA is TGCGCCAGCAGCCAAAAACCGACAGGGATCAATAATTCACCCCTCCACTTT.

V usage is TRBV3-1 (or the pseudogene TRBV3-2) and J usage is TRBJ2-1, with 14 bases fitting TRBD2. The CDR3 is 17 amino acids. J lost 12 bases, V lost 0 bases, and 10 bases had no gene match. CDR1 is LGHDT and CDR2 is YNNKEL in the germline V gene (reference sequence). The CDR3 DNA is TGTGCCAGCAGCCAAGATGGGGGACTAGCGGGGGCCAGGGGGCAGTTCTTC. Translating gives CASSQDGGLAGARGQFF.

Points on this clone: The same CDR3 also results from other DNA sequences found in this sample. The chain couples TRBV11-2 to TRBJ2-1; 9 bases are shared with TRBD2. V lost 0 bases, J lost 2 bases, and 8 bases stayed unmatched. The germline gives CDR1 SGHAT, CDR2 FQNNGV. The CDR3 runs to 18 residues. CDR3 sequence (DNA): TGTGCCAGCAGCTTAGATCCGGGTGGCGGGGGGGCCTACAATGAGCAGTTCTTC. Encoded protein: CASSLDPGGGGAYNEQFF.

The rearrangement links TRBV6-2 or TRBV6-3 to TRBJ1-5, with 11 bases fitting TRBD1. Germline loops: CDR1 MNHEY, CDR2 SVGEGT. There are 18 residues in the CDR3. V shed 0 bases and J 0 bases; nucleotides not matched to a gene: 4. The CDR3 bases are TGTGCCAGCAGTTACTCGGACAGGGGGCTTTATAGCAATCAGCCCCAGCATTTT. Translating gives CASSYSDRGLYSNQPQHF.

The CDR3 is CSVEEDGGELFF. CDR3 nucleotides: TGCAGCGTTGAAGAGGACGGAGGGGAACTGTTTTTT. The chain recombines TRBV29-1 with TRBJ1-4, with D possibly being TRBD1 (5 bases). In germline, CDR1 is SQVTM, CDR2 ANQGSEA. V was shortened by 0 bases and J by 12 bases, with 11 bases between the two germline ends. This CDR3 is built from 12 residues.

CDR3 residues: CATLWGGNNQPQHF. CDR3 sequence (DNA): TGTGCCACCCTCTGGGGGGGTAACAATCAGCCCCAGCATTTT. The chain joins TRBV28 to TRBJ1-5; possibly TRBD1 for D (5 bases). From germline, CDR1 is MDHEN and CDR2 SYDVKM. V was shortened by 10 bases and J by 3 bases, with 16 bases between the two germline ends. CDR3 length: 14 residues.

This rearrangement joins TRBV4-2 to TRBJ2-7; D may be TRBD2 (5 bases). Trimming cost V 1 base and J 2 bases, with 12 bases left between them. CDR1 LGHNA and CDR2 YNFKEQ come from the germline V gene. The CDR3 loop spans 15 amino acids. The DNA of the CDR3 is TGTGCCAGCAGCCAAGTTGTCCAGCGGACCTACGAGCAGTACTTC. Its translation is CASSQVVQRTYEQYF.

V is TRBV12-3 or TRBV12-4 and J is TRBJ1-5, with D hard to call. The V end lost 3 bases, the J end lost 0 bases, and 3 bases lay between the germline ends. The CDR3 has 13 amino acids. CDR3 DNA: TGTGCCAGCAGTTTTCGTAGCAATCAGCCCCAGCATTTT. Its translation is CASSFRSNQPQHF.

The J gene is TRBJ1-2, the V gene TRBV28; 7 nucleotides line up with TRBD1. Germline V CDR1 and CDR2: MDHEN, SYDVKM. This CDR3 is built from 17 residues. V lost 3 bases and J lost 4; bases outside the gene matches: 14. The CDR3 is CASSLSRTGEKIYGYTF. Written as DNA, the CDR3 is TGTGCCAGCAGTTTGTCTCGGACAGGAGAGAAGATCTATGGCTACACCTTC.

The chain couples TRBV19 to TRBJ2-5; D is tentatively TRBD1 or TRBD2 (5 bases each). The CDR3 extends over 15 amino acids. CDR1 and CDR2 (germline): LNHDA, SQIVND (reference sequence). The germline V and J ends were trimmed by 1 base and 0 bases, with 9 bases remaining between them. As DNA, the CDR3 is TGTGCCAGTAGTATAGGGGGGACCTACCAAGAGACCCAGTACTTC. Translating gives CASSIGGTYQETQYF.

On this clone: The sample has other DNA sequences that encode this CDR3 too. The V call is TRBV7-3, the J call TRBJ2-3, with 11 bases that match TRBD2. CDR3 length: 15 amino acids. Trimming removed 5 bases from V and 3 bases from J; junction bases left unmatched: 4. Germline V gene sequence: CDR1 SGHTA, CDR2 FQGTGA. The chain's CDR3 is CASSATSGSTDTQYF. The CDR3 nucleotides are TGTGCCAGCAGCGCCACTAGCGGGAGTACAGATACGCAGTATTTT. Looking up the rest from reference TRBV7-3 and TRBJ2-3 gives the full variable domain: GAGVSQTPSNKVTEKGKYVELRCDPISGHTALYWYRQSLGQGPEFLIYFQGTGAADDSGLPNDRFFAVRPEGSVSTLKIQRTERGDSAVYLCASSATSGSTDTQYFGPGTRLTVL.

The table lists this clone with a few counts. The chain combines TRBV15 with TRBJ2-5; either TRBD1 or TRBD2 may supply D (5 bases each). There are 14 residues in the CDR3. The germline gives CDR1 LNHNV, CDR2 YYDKDF (reference sequence). Trimming stripped 5 bases from V and 6 bases from J, with 16 bases between. CDR3 residues: CATSYRDRWQTQYF. CDR3 sequence (DNA): TGTGCCACCAGCTACCGGGACCGCTGGCAGACCCAGTACTTC.

CDR3 loop: CASSPVAGEQFF. The CDR3 coding sequence is TGTGCCAGCAGCCCCGTGGCGGGTGAGCAGTTCTTC. The chain uses TRBV7-2 and TRBJ2-1, with D tentatively TRBD2 (5 bases). This CDR3 is 12 amino acids long. The V and J ends lost 5 bases and 9 bases respectively, with 11 bases between them. Germline lookup yields CDR1 SGHTA and CDR2 FQGNSA.

This clone has just one count. The CDR3 loop is CASSAGKGLRYEQYF. The CDR3 bases are TGTGCCAGCAGTGCCGGCAAGGGACTACGTTACGAGCAGTACTTC. The chain links TRBV6-2 or TRBV6-3 to TRBJ2-7, with 7 bases lining up with TRBD2. The CDR3 contains 15 residues. CDR1 is MNHEY, CDR2 SVGEGT, per germline. J lost 4 bases, V lost 5 bases, and 11 bases had no gene match.

The CDR3 region has the DNA TGTGCCACCGGGGAGACCGGGACAGGGGGCTTCAGTGAGCAGTTCTTC. Encoded protein: CATGETGTGGFSEQFF. The chain employs TRBV7-2 and TRBJ2-1; 12 positions match TRBD1. J lost 9 bases, V lost 10 bases, and 16 bases had no gene match. This CDR3 contains 16 residues. CDR1 and CDR2 from the germline V gene are SGHTA and FQGNSA. The whole variable domain, filled in from reference TRBV7-2 and TRBJ2-1, reads GAGVSQSPSNKVTEKGKDVELRCDPISGHTALYWYRQSLGQGLEFLIYFQGNSAPDKSGLPSDRFSAERTGGSVSTLTIQRTQQEDSAVYLCATGETGTGGFSEQFFGPGTRLTVL.

The chain joins TRBV6-4 to TRBJ2-3, with D hard to call. Germline V gene lookup returns CDR1 MRHNA and CDR2 SNTAGT. V was shortened by 2 bases and J by 3 bases, with 9 bases between the two germline ends. CDR3 size: 14 residues. The chain's CDR3 is CASSDGPGTDTQYF. The CDR3 DNA is TGTGCCAGCAGTGACGGCCCTGGGACAGATACGCAGTATTTT.

The J gene is TRBJ1-2, the V gene TRBV5-1; TRBD1 is a possible D gene (6 bases). This CDR3 has 13 amino acids. Per the germline V gene, CDR1 is SGHRS and CDR2 is YFSETQ. The germline V and J ends were trimmed by 3 bases and 5 bases, with 11 bases remaining between them. The CDR3 sequence is CASSSTGTYGYTF. For the CDR3, the DNA is TGCGCCAGCAGCTCGACAGGAACTTATGGCTACACCTTC.

This chain uses TRBV7-9 with TRBJ1-4; 9 bases fit TRBD1. After removal of 3 bases from V and 5 bases from J, the junction contained 4 bases not matched to a gene. CDR3 length: 15 residues. Germline-derived CDR1 and CDR2 are SEHNR and FQNEAQ (reference sequence). The CDR3 DNA is TGTGCCAGCAGCTTTCCGGGACAGGGAAATGAAAAACTGTTTTTT. Its protein is CASSFPGQGNEKLFF.